The 8 T cell receptor beta chains reported below all come from one sample, sequenced in a study of blood T cell repertoires in COVID-19 (TCRdb year 2020). The library was produced with the immunoSEQ multiplex PCR assay. TCRdb obtained this table from immuneACCESS and retained in-frame rearrangements with V and J assigned. These tables miss some clones; where compared with another copy, unresolved V genes account for less than half of the shortfall, and the remainder is unexplained. This sample comprises around 300,000 clones, about 89% of them detected only once. The ten largest clones take up approximately 5% of the sample. The sequencing sample was made of PBMCs or T cells enriched from blood (not recorded which). The receptors were gathered from a woman aged 25 to 39 who had recovered from COVID-19.

The rearrangement links TRBV12-5 to TRBJ1-6; 9 bases line up with TRBD1. The CDR3 is 16 residues long. Germline V gene sequence: CDR1 LGHNT, CDR2 FRNRAP. V lost 6 bases and J lost 2; bases outside the gene matches: 5. Here the CDR3 reads CASGTTGGTYNSPLHF. The CDR3, as DNA: TGTGCTAGTGGAACGACAGGGGGTACCTATAATTCACCCCTCCACTTT.

This chain joins TRBV5-6 and TRBJ2-1, with a tentative D call TRBD2 (6 bases). Germline CDR1 is SGHDT and CDR2 is YYEEEE. This CDR3 has 13 residues. V shed 5 bases and J shed 3 bases, with 9 bases lying between them. In nucleotides, the CDR3 is TGTGCCAGCAGAATGGACTACTACAATGAGCAGTTCTTC. This sequence encodes CASRMDYYNEQFF.

This chain connects TRBV9 to TRBJ2-7, with TRBD2 matching over 9 bases. The V gene end was trimmed by 4 bases and the J gene end by 10 bases; junction bases not matched to a gene: 12. CDR1 is SGDLS and CDR2 is YYNGEE in the germline V gene. CDR3 size: 14 residues. DNA for the CDR3: TGTGCCAGCAGCTCACAGACTAGCGGCGGGCCACAGTACTTC. Protein: CASSSQTSGGPQYF.

DNA of the CDR3: TGTGCCAGTAGGACCAGGGGAATGAACACTGAAGCTTTCTTT. Its translation is CASRTRGMNTEAFF. The J gene is TRBJ1-1, the V gene TRBV19, with a tentative D call TRBD1 (6 bases). The germline V gene encodes CDR1 LNHDA and CDR2 SQIVND (reference sequence). Trimming shortened V by 6 bases and J by 0 bases, and 11 bases separated the two germline ends. The CDR3 runs to 14 residues.

The V call is TRBV10-3, the J call TRBJ1-1; 9 nucleotides agree with TRBD1. Germline V lookup: CDR1 ENHRY, CDR2 SYGVKD. Trimming at V came to 4 bases and at J to 6 bases, leaving 9 bases not matched to a gene. This CDR3 contains 15 residues. The CDR3 is CAISVAGQGVSEAFF. CDR3 in DNA: TGTGCCATCAGTGTTGCGGGACAGGGAGTCTCTGAAGCTTTCTTT.

The rearrangement links TRBV11-2 to TRBJ2-2, with a weak D call TRBD1 (5 bases). Trimming left V 4 bases short and J 5 bases short, with 11 bases between. The CDR3 runs 14 residues. Germline CDR1 is SGHAT and CDR2 is FQNNGV. The CDR3, as DNA: TGTGCCAGCAGCTCTTTCAGGGCTACCGGGGAGCTGTTTTTT. It encodes CASSSFRATGELFF. Complete variable domain (other parts from reference TRBV11-2 and TRBJ2-2): EAGVAQSPRYKIIEKRQSVAFWCNPISGHATLYWYQQILGQGPKLLIQFQNNGVVDDSQLPKDRFSAERLKGVDSTLKIQPAKLEDSAVYLCASSSFRATGELFFGEGSRLTVL.

The CDR3 nucleotides are TGTGCCAGCTCCCCCGGGGGGGCCCTCTACGAGCAGTACTTC. It is translated as CASSPGGALYEQYF. The chain employs TRBV18 and TRBJ2-7; 8 bases fit TRBD2. CDR3 size: 14 residues. Trimming took 6 bases from V and 3 from J; bases not matched to a gene: 7. Germline loops: CDR1 KGHSH, CDR2 LQKENI.

The V call is TRBV19, the J call TRBJ1-2; D may be TRBD1 (5 bases). Germline V gene lookup returns CDR1 LNHDA and CDR2 SQIVND (reference sequence). Between the trimmed V and J ends, which lost 3 bases and 4 bases, there was a span of 15 bases. The length of the CDR3 is 15 residues. The CDR3 sequence is CASSMEGPGGYGYTF. The CDR3 region has the DNA TGTGCCAGTAGTATGGAAGGCCCGGGGGGCTATGGCTACACCTTC.